Shown below are 19 T cell receptor beta chains from a single sample sequenced in a study of blood T cell repertoires in COVID-19. Sequenced by immunoSEQ multiplex PCR; TCRdb stores in-frame clones only, minus some. Of approximately 200,000 clones in the sample, over 75% were seen once. Specimen: peripheral blood. The receptors derive from a person aged 70 to 85 with COVID-19, enrolled during active disease.

V usage is TRBV27 and J usage is TRBJ2-2, with TRBD2 as a possible D gene (6 bases). The length of the CDR3 is 12 residues. The V gene lost 6 bases and the J gene lost 7 bases, with 9 bases spanning the gap. Per germline, CDR1 MNHEY and CDR2 SMNVEV (reference sequence). The CDR3 nucleotides read TGTGCCAGCAGAATGGGGGGCGGGGAGCTGTTTTTT. Translation gives CASRMGGGELFF.

The chain has TRBV2 and TRBJ2-1, with D perhaps TRBD2 (6 bases). The CDR3 consists of 12 residues. The ends were cut back, 7 bases at V and 7 bases at J, with 11 bases in the middle. Germline loops: CDR1 SNHLY, CDR2 FYNNEI. Written as DNA, the CDR3 is TGTGCCAGCACGGGACTCGGAAATGAGCAGTTCTTC. It specifies CASTGLGNEQFF.

Here the CDR3 DNA reads TGTGCCAGCAGCTTAGAAGTAAGCGGGCAAGAGACCCAGTACTTC. It specifies CASSLEVSGQETQYF. The chain has TRBV7-2 and TRBJ2-5; a weak D match, TRBD2 (6 bases). This CDR3 contains 15 residues. V was cut by 1 base and J by 2 bases, with 11 bases left in between. Germline lookup yields CDR1 SGHTA and CDR2 FQGNSA.

The chain carries TRBV29-1 and TRBJ2-4, with D tentatively TRBD2 (6 bases). The CDR3 length is 15 residues. V was cut by 6 bases and J by 0 bases, with 15 bases left in between. Germline values: CDR1 SQVTM, CDR2 ANQGSEA. As DNA, the CDR3 is TGCAGCGTCGGAGGGGTAAAACTAGCCAAAAACATTCAGTACTTC. Protein sequence: CSVGGVKLAKNIQYF.

V and J are TRBV11-2 and TRBJ1-4, with 9 bases that match TRBD1. There are 14 residues in the CDR3. V gave up 6 bases and J gave up 8 bases; unmatched junction bases: 7. CDR1 and CDR2 from the germline V gene are SGHAT and FQNNGV. CDR3 sequence: CASSTTGGEEKLFF. CDR3 in DNA: TGTGCCAGCAGTACTACAGGGGGCGAAGAAAAACTGTTTTTT.

The rearrangement links TRBV19 to TRBJ2-1, with D possibly being TRBD2 (8 bases). V lost 4 bases and J 8 bases, leaving 24 bases between the germline ends. Germline assignment: CDR1 LNHDA and CDR2 SQIVND (reference sequence). CDR3 size: 17 residues. The CDR3 protein is CASSRGTRQNTGDEQFF. The CDR3 DNA sequence: TGTGCCAGTAGTAGGGGGACTAGACAGAATACAGGGGATGAGCAGTTCTTC.

J is TRBJ2-1 and V is TRBV7-2; 8 bases are a match to TRBD2. Germline V gives CDR1 SGHTA, CDR2 FQGNSA. CDR3 length: 15 amino acids. V lost 4 bases, J lost 9 bases, and 11 bases stayed unmatched. The CDR3 spells CASSSRVSGNFEQFF. DNA of the CDR3: TGTGCCAGCAGCTCCCGGGTTAGCGGGAACTTTGAGCAGTTCTTC.

The V and J genes are TRBV10-3 and TRBJ1-3; 8 bases match TRBD1. J gave up 3 bases and V 6 bases, and 10 bases lay outside the gene matches. Germline V gene data show CDR1 as ENHRY and CDR2 as SYGVKD. CDR3 length equals 16 residues. CDR3 residues: CAISPGTGIIGNTIYF. The CDR3 DNA is TGTGCCATCAGCCCCGGGACAGGAATTATTGGAAACACCATATATTTT.

This sequence joins TRBV13 and TRBJ2-7, with D possibly TRBD2 on 6 matching bases. The CDR3 is 13 amino acids. The germline V gene encodes CDR1 PRHDT and CDR2 FYEKMQ (reference sequence). With 5 bases removed from V and 7 bases from J, the gap between germline ends came to 15 bases. For the CDR3, the DNA is TGTGCCAGCAGCGCCAGACTAGTGGGGGAGCAGTACTTC. It specifies CASSARLVGEQYF.

The V call is TRBV2, the J call TRBJ1-6; 9 bases are shared with TRBD1. Germline assignment: CDR1 SNHLY and CDR2 FYNNEI. Trimming at V came to 5 bases and at J to 4 bases, leaving 3 bases not matched to a gene. This CDR3 is 15 amino acids long. CDR3 DNA: TGTGCCAGCAGTACAGGGGGCGCTTATAATTCACCCCTCCACTTT. It specifies CASSTGGAYNSPLHF. Supplemented by reference TRBV2 and TRBJ1-6, the full variable domain reads EPEVTQTPSHQVTQMGQEVILRCVPISNHLYFYWYRQILGQKVEFLVSFYNNEISEKSEIFDDQFSVERPDGSNFTLKIRSTKLEDSAMYFCASSTGGAYNSPLHFGNGTRLTVT.

The chain joins TRBV6-5 to TRBJ1-3, with unresolved D. The germline V gene encodes CDR1 MNHEY and CDR2 SVGAGI. Trimming shortened V by 0 bases and J by 0 bases, and 9 bases separated the two germline ends. The CDR3 length is 16 residues. CDR3 DNA sequence: TGTGCCAGCAGTTACTCTTCGGGGTACTCTGGAAACACCATATATTTT. This encodes CASSYSSGYSGNTIYF.

About this clone: The CDR3 end shows no conserved phenylalanine or tryptophan, and so a read error is likely. It is unclear where the CDR3 begins or ends on the DNA, so no DNA is shown, and the CDR3 is as TCRdb lists it. The chain uses TRBV4-1 and TRBJ2-7; the D call in the table, TRBD2, was not verified against the DNA. The CDR3 sequence runs 15 residues, both termini included. Germline V gives CDR1 MGHRA, CDR2 YSYEKL. This chain's CDR3 is CASSQDLPRRVRVGI.

The rearrangement links TRBV6-1 to TRBJ1-5; D gene ambiguous. V was cut by 2 bases and J by 5 bases, with 16 bases left in between. This CDR3 has 16 amino acids. From germline, CDR1 is MNHNS and CDR2 SASEGT. CDR3 sequence (DNA): TGTGCCAGCAGTGAACCACCTGGAGGTGGCGATCAGCCCCAGCATTTT. Translation: CASSEPPGGGDQPQHF.

The chain combines TRBV7-9 with TRBJ1-1; unclear D gene. V was cut by 8 bases and J by 5 bases, with 15 bases left in between. There are 13 residues in the CDR3. Germline assignment: CDR1 SEHNR and CDR2 FQNEAQ (reference sequence). CDR3 in DNA: TGTGCCAGCGGGCGCCTTTCTACGACTGAAGCTTTCTTT. Encoded protein: CASGRLSTTEAFF.

The rearrangement joins TRBV11-3 to TRBJ1-1; no clear D gene. The CDR3 runs 13 residues. Per the germline V gene, CDR1 is SGHNT and CDR2 is YENEEA. Trimming removed 5 bases at V and 3 bases at J, with 10 bases between. CDR3 DNA sequence: TGTGCCAGCAGCCCATACAGAGACACTGAAGCTTTCTTT. As protein: CASSPYRDTEAFF.

V gene TRBV2 combines with J gene TRBJ2-1, with a tentative D call TRBD2 (5 bases). The CDR3 has 15 amino acids. V lost 5 bases to trimming and J lost 5 bases, with 16 bases between them. Germline lookup yields CDR1 SNHLY and CDR2 FYNNEI. The DNA of the CDR3 is TGTGCCAGCAGTATAACTAGAGGTGGGGACAATGAGCAGTTCTTC. This sequence encodes CASSITRGGDNEQFF. Together with reference TRBV2 and TRBJ2-1, the CDR3 gives the full variable domain: EPEVTQTPSHQVTQMGQEVILRCVPISNHLYFYWYRQILGQKVEFLVSFYNNEISEKSEIFDDQFSVERPDGSNFTLKIRSTKLEDSAMYFCASSITRGGDNEQFFGPGTRLTVL.

This chain connects TRBV6-4 to TRBJ1-1, with a weak D call TRBD1 (6 bases). V lost 4 bases, J lost 4 bases, and 10 bases lay in between. The CDR3 is 13 amino acids. The germline V gene has CDR1 MRHNA and CDR2 SNTAGT. The CDR3 here is CASSVQGTTEAFF. The CDR3 region has the DNA TGTGCCAGCAGTGTACAGGGAACCACTGAAGCTTTCTTT.

V usage is TRBV19 and J usage is TRBJ2-3; 8 positions match TRBD2. This CDR3 region has 17 residues. Germline loops: CDR1 LNHDA, CDR2 SQIVND (reference sequence). V trimming: 3 bases; J trimming: 2 bases; junction bases outside the gene matches: 10. CDR3 DNA: TGTGCCAGTAGTATCCGTCAGCGGGGGACCCCCACAGATACGCAGTATTTT. It yields the protein CASSIRQRGTPTDTQYF.

This clone was picked up one time. The sample holds other DNA sequences that translate to the same CDR3. In DNA, the CDR3 is TGTGCCAGCAGTTACTCCGGGGGTGGCAATCAGCCCCAGCATTTT. Its translation: CASSYSGGGNQPQHF. The chain uses TRBV6-6 and TRBJ1-5; possible D gene TRBD1, 5 bases. V gave up 0 bases and J gave up 2 bases, with 8 bases separating them. Per the germline V gene, CDR1 is MNHNY and CDR2 is SVGAGI (reference sequence). CDR3 size: 15 residues.